This T cell receptor (beta chain) is drawn from a study of glioma-infiltrating T cells. The germline V gene encodes CDR1 SGHTA and CDR2 FQGTGA. With V trimmed by 7 bases and J by 4 bases, 12 bases remained unmatched. This CDR3 spans 17 amino acids. TCR alpha and beta CDR3 regions were amplified from RNA using iRepertoire nested multiplex PCR. TCRdb reprocessed the multiplex PCR reads via MiXCR and lists one record per CDR3 protein. Seen here are about 380,000 distinct CDR3 sequences, more than 35% observed once, and the top ten hold more than 10%. Sequencing was done on a sample of glioma tissue, nonneoplastic brain tissue, or PBMCs (not recorded which). The rearrangement uses TRBV7-3 and TRBJ2-2; 10 positions agree with TRBD2. This TCR derives from a human donor with low-grade glioma or glioblastoma, undergoing nonglioma brain surgery, or in good health (not recorded which). The CDR3 region is CASNIPQREGPTGELFF. The CDR3 DNA reads as TGTGCCAGCAACATCCCCCAGCGGGAGGGGCCCACCGGGGAGCTGTTTTTT.